This TCR beta chain came from a study of blood T cell repertoires in COVID-19 (dated by TCRdb to about 2020). In terms of the full investigation: Samples covering the acute and convalescent phases of COVID-19 were provided by collaborators in the United States, Italy and Spain. Deeply sampled blood TCRbeta repertoires from subjects exposed to, actively infected with, or recovered from COVID-19 were included in the dataset. Where HLA class I and class II types were available, the types were taken from metadata supplied by the sample provider, not from assay-based typing. Nearly every sample came with metadata listing a de-identified subject ID, COVID-19 status, age in years and sex. The prospective study material was composed of cDNA or gDNA derived from T cells, B-cell-depleted T cells, or PBMCs. The samples were drawn from two sources: the first 160 participants of the ongoing ImmuneRACE study, and some 1,300 subjects contributed by 6 global collaborators. The repertoires were released in a freely available public database intended as a resource for research on the immune response to SARS-CoV-2. The investigation overall reported the following: How much clinical and demographic metadata was included differed by source and by participant, and the metadata was provided uncurated.

Trimming removed 4 bases from V and 4 bases from J; the gene matches leave 6 bases unexplained. The CDR3 contains 14 residues, cysteine and phenylalanine counted. Only the CDR3 portion is preserved as DNA: 42 bases, with reading frame beginning at the first base. From a lookup of the germline V gene, CDR1 and CDR2 are SGDLS and YYNGEE. Regarding this clone: Its antigen is not yet known. Base qualities were left out, and no much larger clone turns up one base away.

TCRbeta CDR3 regions were amplified from genomic DNA using the immunoSEQ Assay, a bias-controlled multiplex PCR. For the original study's pipeline: Within the assay, amplification of reference gene primers was used to estimate how many nucleated cells each sample contained. To quantify the absolute abundance of each unique TCRbeta CDR3 rearrangement, sequence reads were collapsed and filtered. For each sample, productive Simpson clonality was calculated as the square root of Simpson's diversity index across productive rearrangements. Drawn from immuneACCESS, this table holds only the in-frame rearrangements with V and J called that TCRdb kept. Clones are partly lost; checked studies trace under half to an unresolved V gene and leave the rest unexplained. V, J and clone size reflect that table, while D and trimming were determined from the DNA. Present in this sample are 55,000 to 70,000 clones, 86% of which were seen just once. Of the sample, more than 3.5% is held by the ten largest clones.

The collaborating institutions used their own protocols to collect whole blood in K2EDTA tubes. For TCRbeta analysis, collaborators shipped samples in one of three forms: frozen whole blood, isolated PBMCs, or DNA extracted from either of those sample types. This sequence uses TRBV9 and TRBJ2-5, and 8 junction bases match TRBD1. The sequence derives from a man aged 50-60 years with acute or convalescent COVID-19. The specimen sequenced was peripheral blood. For the CDR3, the sequence is CASSRDRGGETQYF. The nucleotide sequence is TGTGCCAGCAGCCGCGACAGGGGTGGAGAGACCCAGTACTTC.